These T cell receptor beta chains were read from a single sample in a study of shared clonotypes between healthy human individuals. Profiled with immunoSEQ multiplex PCR; TCRdb holds only in-frame clones, not every one. In the table there are 950,000 to 1,300,000 clones, 65% to 75% of which are singletons. Sequencing used memory CD4+ T cells sorted from blood. The receptors shown here come from a man aged 18-30 years in good health. CDR3s include the opening cysteine and the closing phenylalanine or tryptophan. The D gene is left open where the match is weak.

V: TRBV10-2
J: TRBJ1-1
D: TRBD1
length: 15
DNA: TGCGCCAGCAGCCCGGGACAGGGAAGGGACACTGAAGCTTTCTTT
CDR3: CASSPGQGRDTEAFF

V: TRBV7-9
J: TRBJ2-7
D: .
length: 15
DNA: TGTGCCAGCAGCTTCGTCACAGGGTATTCCTACGAGCAGTACTTC
CDR3: CASSFVTGYSYEQYF

V: TRBV23-1
J: TRBJ1-5
D: TRBD1
length: 15
DNA: TGCGCCAGCAGCCGCAACAGGGGGAGCAATCAGCCCCAGCATTTT
CDR3: CASSRNRGSNQPQHF

V: TRBV5-5
J: TRBJ2-3
D: TRBD2
length: 14
DNA: TGTGCCAGCAGCTTGGGACTAGCCCCGGATACGCAGTATTTT
CDR3: CASSLGLAPDTQYF

V: TRBV28
J: TRBJ1-2
D: .
length: 15
DNA: TGTGCCAGCAGTTCCCGCGGGGGAGCGAGCTATGGCTACACCTTC
CDR3: CASSSRGGASYGYTF

V: TRBV28
J: TRBJ1-5
D: .
length: 14
DNA: TGTGCCAGCAGTTTAATGGGGGAAGGTCAGCCCCAGCATTTT
CDR3: CASSLMGEGQPQHF

V: TRBV4-2
J: TRBJ1-2
D: .
length: 15
DNA: TGTGCCAGCAGCCAAGACTCGTCGGGAAACTATGGCTACACCTTC
CDR3: CASSQDSSGNYGYTF

V: TRBV30
J: TRBJ1-3
D: .
length: 15
DNA: TGTGCCGCGGCTGGGGGGCCTAGCTCTGGAAACACCATATATTTT
CDR3: CAAAGGPSSGNTIYF

V: TRBV10-3
J: TRBJ2-5
D: .
length: 14
DNA: TGTGCCATCAGGGGGGACGTAGCACAAGAGACCCAGTACTTC
CDR3: CAIRGDVAQETQYF

V: TRBV6-5
J: TRBJ1-3
D: .
length: 12
DNA: TGTGCCAGCAAAAGCCGGGGAAACACCATATATTTT
CDR3: CASKSRGNTIYF

V: TRBV7-2
J: TRBJ2-6
D: .
length: 15
DNA: TGTGCCAGCAGCTTAGGGGGGTCTGGGGCCAACGTCCTGACTTTC
CDR3: CASSLGGSGANVLTF

V: TRBV6-5
J: TRBJ2-5
D: .
length: 15
DNA: TGTGCCAGCAGTTACTCCTTCGGCACCAAAGAGACCCAGTACTTC
CDR3: CASSYSFGTKETQYF

V: TRBV6-6
J: TRBJ1-5
D: .
length: 15
DNA: TGTGCCAGCAGTTACTCGGGGGGGAAGAATCAGCCCCAGCATTTT
CDR3: CASSYSGGKNQPQHF